Listed below are T cell receptor beta chains from one sample, sequenced in a study of cytomegalovirus exposure and HLA in healthy donors. TCRdb's copy holds only in-frame clones and misses some; the assay was immunoSEQ multiplex PCR. Of about 200,000 clones in the sample, roughly 80% were seen once. Material for sequencing was PBMCs. The receptors were sampled from a girl aged 10 to 17 in good health and CMV-seronegative. The CDR3 runs from the conserved cysteine through the conserved F or W. A D gene is named only where the DNA matches it firmly. Size is stated for part of the rows, as once, few or many counts, or as a class when the clone is expanded.

clone size	D gene	J gene	V gene	CDR3 protein	CDR3 DNA
once	.	TRBJ1-2	TRBV19	CASSVPQGKGYTF	TGTGCCAGTAGTGTCCCTCAGGGAAAAGGCTACACCTTC
once	.	TRBJ2-3	TRBV10-3	CAISEWRRGTDTQYF	TGTGCCATCAGTGAGTGGCGACGGGGCACAGATACGCAGTATTTT
few	.	TRBJ1-2	TRBV5-6	CASSLTGSNYGYTF	TGTGCCAGCAGCTTGACAGGGAGTAACTATGGCTACACCTTC
.	.	TRBJ2-1	TRBV5-4	CASSTKRIGLTYNEQFF	TGTGCCAGCAGCACGAAGAGGATCGGACTAACTTACAATGAGCAGTTCTTC
.	TRBD2	TRBJ2-1	TRBV5-1	CASTMNTGGTYNEQFF	TGCGCCAGCACCATGAATACCGGGGGGACCTACAATGAGCAGTTCTTC
.	TRBD2	TRBJ2-5	TRBV5-4	CASSLQSGSGLRETQYF	TGTGCCAGCAGCTTGCAGAGCGGGAGCGGGTTGCGGGAGACCCAGTACTTC
.	TRBD1	TRBJ1-6	TRBV19	CASRTTGGAGNSPLHF	TGTGCCAGTAGAACAACAGGGGGCGCGGGTAATTCACCCCTCCACTTT
.	.	TRBJ2-1	TRBV6-1	CASSEDSRRNEQFF	TGTGCCAGCAGTGAAGACTCTCGGCGGAACGAGCAGTTCTTC
.	TRBD2	TRBJ2-1	TRBV7-3	CASSGKSGSVYNEQFF	TGTGCCAGCAGCGGAAAGAGCGGGAGTGTGTACAATGAGCAGTTCTTC
once	TRBD2	TRBJ2-7	TRBV7-9	CASSPPEGLAGESYEQYF	TGTGCCAGCAGCCCCCCTGAGGGACTAGCGGGAGAGTCCTACGAGCAGTACTTC
.	.	TRBJ2-2	TRBV7-9	CASSLVGGTNTGELFF	TGTGCCAGCAGCTTAGTTGGGGGGACTAACACCGGGGAGCTGTTTTTT
.	.	TRBJ2-7	TRBV11-3	CASSFGITYEQYF	TGTGCCAGCAGCTTTGGCATCACCTACGAGCAGTACTTC
.	TRBD1	TRBJ2-7	TRBV5-1	CASSLVPGQGYEQYF	TGCGCCAGCAGCTTGGTTCCGGGACAGGGCTACGAGCAGTACTTC
.	.	TRBJ1-5	TRBV19	CASSDTGNSNQPQHF	TGTGCCAGTAGCGACACAGGTAATAGCAATCAGCCCCAGCATTTT
.	.	TRBJ2-7	TRBV9	CASSVGDYEQYF	TGTGCCAGCAGCGTTGGAGACTACGAGCAGTACTTC
.	TRBD1	TRBJ1-1	TRBV5-8	CASSPGQGGTEAFF	TGTGCCAGCAGCCCGGGACAGGGGGGCACTGAAGCTTTCTTT
.	TRBD1	TRBJ2-2	TRBV10-2	CASSVTGENTGELFF	TGCGCCAGCAGTGTTACAGGGGAAAACACCGGGGAGCTGTTTTTT
.	.	TRBJ1-3	TRBV19	CASSEGASSSGNTIYF	TGTGCCAGTAGCGAGGGAGCGTCGAGCTCTGGAAACACCATATATTTT
.	TRBD1	TRBJ2-2	TRBV9	CASSGQGANTGELFF	TGTGCCAGCAGCGGACAGGGGGCTAACACCGGGGAGCTGTTTTTT
.	TRBD1	TRBJ1-5	TRBV2	CASSHGQDRGQPQHF	TGTGCCAGCAGCCACGGCCAGGACAGGGGCCAGCCCCAGCATTTT
.	TRBD1	TRBJ1-2	TRBV7-2	CASSRQGAVAYGYTF	TGTGCCAGCAGCCGACAGGGGGCGGTAGCATATGGCTACACCTTC
.	TRBD2	TRBJ2-3	TRBV5-1	CASSFDPTSGSTITDTQYF	TGCGCCAGCAGCTTTGATCCTACTAGCGGCTCTACAATCACAGATACGCAGTATTTT
.	TRBD1	TRBJ2-3	TRBV19	CASSPLTGVSGTDTQYF	TGTGCCAGTAGCCCTTTAACAGGGGTTAGTGGCACAGATACGCAGTATTTT
.	.	TRBJ2-2	TRBV6-1	CASTSVGGTGELFF	TGTGCCAGCACCTCCGTCGGGGGAACCGGGGAGCTGTTTTTT
.	TRBD1	TRBJ2-1	TRBV27	CASSLLLVGTVSYNEQFF	TGTGCCAGCAGTTTATTGTTAGTGGGGACAGTCTCCTACAATGAGCAGTTCTTC
once	.	TRBJ2-2	TRBV7-8	CASSLGGLGREANGELFF	TGTGCCAGCAGCTTAGGAGGGCTAGGCAGGGAGGCTAACGGGGAGCTGTTTTTT
.	.	TRBJ2-7	TRBV6-5	CASSYSQQGYEQYF	TGTGCCAGCAGTTACTCGCAGCAGGGCTACGAGCAGTACTTC
.	.	TRBJ2-7	TRBV11-3	CASSLGFESEQYF	TGTGCCAGCAGCTTAGGGTTCGAGAGCGAGCAGTACTTC
.	.	TRBJ2-7	TRBV18	CASSRLQGKSDTEQYF	TGTGCCAGCTCACGACTACAGGGTAAATCCGATACGGAGCAGTACTTC
.	TRBD1	TRBJ2-7	TRBV6-6	CASWDSSVGDYEQYF	TGTGCCAGTTGGGACAGCTCAGTGGGGGACTACGAGCAGTACTTC
.	.	TRBJ2-2	TRBV1	CTSSQANSSGRSNTGELFF	TGCACCAGCAGCCAAGCCAATTCCAGCGGGAGGTCGAACACCGGGGAGCTGTTTTTT
.	.	TRBJ1-2	TRBV27	CASSPGSRYGYTF	TGTGCCAGCAGTCCAGGGTCCCGCTATGGCTACACCTTC
.	.	TRBJ2-2	TRBV6-1	CASESLTGELFF	TGTGCCAGCGAGAGTCTGACCGGGGAGCTGTTTTTT
.	.	TRBJ2-4	TRBV4-2	CASSQEQLPQNIQYF	TGTGCCAGCAGCCAAGAACAGTTGCCCCAAAACATTCAGTACTTC
.	TRBD1	TRBJ2-7	TRBV5-1	CASSPDRAYEQYF	TGCGCCAGCAGCCCGGACAGGGCGTACGAGCAGTACTTC
.	.	TRBJ2-3	TRBV5-1	CASRNPGDPDTQYF	TGCGCCAGCAGGAACCCAGGGGACCCAGATACGCAGTATTTT
.	TRBD1	TRBJ2-7	TRBV5-1	CASSLAPATGGTYEQYF	TGCGCCAGCAGCTTGGCCCCCGCGACAGGGGGTACCTACGAGCAGTACTTC
.	TRBD1	TRBJ1-1	TRBV2	CASSGRDRTLAEAFF	TGTGCCAGCAGTGGACGGGACAGAACACTCGCTGAAGCTTTCTTT
.	TRBD1	TRBJ2-7	TRBV10-3	CAISDEQGFYEQYF	TGTGCCATCAGTGATGAACAGGGGTTCTACGAGCAGTACTTC
.	.	TRBJ2-5	TRBV5-1	CASRAQGVGETQYF	TGCGCCAGCAGAGCACAGGGTGTGGGGGAGACCCAGTACTTC
.	.	TRBJ1-1	TRBV6-5	CASSDDRAFF	TGTGCCAGCAGTGATGATAGAGCTTTCTTT
.	TRBD1	TRBJ2-2	TRBV30	CAWSTPDRVDTGELFF	TGTGCCTGGAGCACCCCCGACAGGGTGGATACCGGGGAGCTGTTTTTT
.	.	TRBJ2-5	TRBV13	CASSPDWRDQETQYF	TGTGCCAGCAGTCCTGACTGGCGGGACCAAGAGACCCAGTACTTC
.	TRBD1	TRBJ1-1	TRBV5-1	CASSSRQGGTEAFF	TGCGCCAGCAGCTCTCGACAGGGAGGCACTGAAGCTTTCTTT
.	TRBD1	TRBJ1-5	TRBV2	CASRDLTGSGSNQPQHF	TGTGCCAGCAGAGACCTGACAGGGAGTGGTAGCAATCAGCCCCAGCATTTT
.	.	TRBJ2-5	TRBV5-1	CASSARGSGQETQYF	TGCGCCAGCAGCGCGAGGGGGAGCGGCCAAGAGACCCAGTACTTC
.	.	TRBJ1-1	TRBV6-1	CASNGVWAEAFF	TGTGCCAGCAACGGGGTCTGGGCTGAAGCTTTCTTT